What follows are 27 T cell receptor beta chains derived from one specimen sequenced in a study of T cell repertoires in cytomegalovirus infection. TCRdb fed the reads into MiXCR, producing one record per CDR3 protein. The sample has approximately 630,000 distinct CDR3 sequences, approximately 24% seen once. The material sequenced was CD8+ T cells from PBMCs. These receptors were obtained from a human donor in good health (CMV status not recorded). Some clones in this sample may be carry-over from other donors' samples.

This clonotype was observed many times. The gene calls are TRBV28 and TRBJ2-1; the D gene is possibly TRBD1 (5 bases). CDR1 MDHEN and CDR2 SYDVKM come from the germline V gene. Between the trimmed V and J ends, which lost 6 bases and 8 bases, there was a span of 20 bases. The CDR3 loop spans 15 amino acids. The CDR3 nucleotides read TGTGCCAGCAGGCCTTTTGACAGAGCTCTGGATGAGCAGTTCTTC. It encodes CASRPFDRALDEQFF.

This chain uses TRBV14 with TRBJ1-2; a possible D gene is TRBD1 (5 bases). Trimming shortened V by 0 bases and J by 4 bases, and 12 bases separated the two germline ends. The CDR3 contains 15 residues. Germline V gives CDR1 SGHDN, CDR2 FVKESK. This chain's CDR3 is CASSQDHQGAYGYTF. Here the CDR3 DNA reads TGTGCCAGCAGCCAAGATCACCAAGGGGCCTATGGCTACACCTTC.

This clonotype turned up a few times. DNA for the CDR3: TGTGCCAGCAGTTCTATCGGCGGGGGCCTAACCTACAATGAGCAGTTCTTC. This encodes CASSSIGGGLTYNEQFF. The chain has TRBV7-9 and TRBJ2-1; perhaps TRBD2 as D (7 bases). The CDR3 runs 17 residues. Per germline, CDR1 SEHNR and CDR2 FQNEAQ (reference sequence). V lost 6 bases and J lost 2, with 20 bases in between.

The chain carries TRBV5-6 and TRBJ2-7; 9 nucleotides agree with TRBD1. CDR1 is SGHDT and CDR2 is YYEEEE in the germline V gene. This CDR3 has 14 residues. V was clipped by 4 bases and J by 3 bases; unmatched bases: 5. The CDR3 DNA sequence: TGTGCCAGCAGCCTGGACAGGGGTGTCTACGAGCAGTACTTC. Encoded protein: CASSLDRGVYEQYF.

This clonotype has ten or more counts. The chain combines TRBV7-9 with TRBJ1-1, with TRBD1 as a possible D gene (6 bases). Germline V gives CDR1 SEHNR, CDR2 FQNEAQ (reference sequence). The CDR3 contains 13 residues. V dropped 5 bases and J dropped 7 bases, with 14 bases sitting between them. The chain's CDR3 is CASSPGQLYEAFF. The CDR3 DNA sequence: TGTGCCAGCAGCCCGGGACAACTCTATGAAGCTTTCTTT.

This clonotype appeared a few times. This CDR3 is CASSSSGSGLETQYF. CDR3 DNA sequence: TGTGCCAGCAGTTCTAGCGGGAGTGGCCTAGAGACCCAGTACTTC. V and J are TRBV28 and TRBJ2-5; TRBD2 aligns across 10 bases. Germline assignment: CDR1 MDHEN and CDR2 SYDVKM. The CDR3 sequence is 15 residues long. Trimming at V came to 4 bases and at J to 4 bases, leaving 6 bases not matched to a gene.

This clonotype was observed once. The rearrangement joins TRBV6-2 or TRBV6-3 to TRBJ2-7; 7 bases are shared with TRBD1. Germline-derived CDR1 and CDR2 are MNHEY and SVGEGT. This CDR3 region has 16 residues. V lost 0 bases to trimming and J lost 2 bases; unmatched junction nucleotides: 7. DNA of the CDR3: TGTGCCAGCAGTTACTCGACAGGGACCACGGCCTACGAGCAGTACGTC. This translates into CASSYSTGTTAYEQYV.

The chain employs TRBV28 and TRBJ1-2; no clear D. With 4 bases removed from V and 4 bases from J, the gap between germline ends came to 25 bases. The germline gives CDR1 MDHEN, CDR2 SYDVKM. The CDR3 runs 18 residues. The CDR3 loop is CASSYNNLGPLLTYGYTF. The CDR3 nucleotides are TGTGCCAGCAGTTACAATAACCTAGGGCCGCTACTAACCTATGGCTACACCTTC.

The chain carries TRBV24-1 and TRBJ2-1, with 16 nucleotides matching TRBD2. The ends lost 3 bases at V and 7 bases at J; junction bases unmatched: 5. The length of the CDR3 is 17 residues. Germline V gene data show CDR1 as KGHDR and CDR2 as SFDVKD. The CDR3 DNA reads TGTGCCACCAGTGATGGGACTAGCGGGGGGGCTTGGAATGAGCAGTTCTTC. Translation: CATSDGTSGGAWNEQFF.

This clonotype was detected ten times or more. Written as DNA, the CDR3 is TGTGCCAGCAGCGCTTACAAAGGGGGCTCCTATGGCTACACCTTC. As protein: CASSAYKGGSYGYTF. The V gene is TRBV7-8, the J gene TRBJ1-2; 7 bases are shared with TRBD1. There are 15 residues in the CDR3. J lost 4 bases, V lost 5 bases, and 10 bases had no gene match. The V gene's germline CDR1 is SGHVS and CDR2 FQNEAQ.

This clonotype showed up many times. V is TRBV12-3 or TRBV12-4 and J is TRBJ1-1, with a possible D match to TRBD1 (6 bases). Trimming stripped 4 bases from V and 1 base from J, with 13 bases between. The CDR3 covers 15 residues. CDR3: CASSSTLQGNTEAFF. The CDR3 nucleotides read TGTGCCAGCAGTTCCACATTACAGGGGAACACTGAAGCTTTCTTT.

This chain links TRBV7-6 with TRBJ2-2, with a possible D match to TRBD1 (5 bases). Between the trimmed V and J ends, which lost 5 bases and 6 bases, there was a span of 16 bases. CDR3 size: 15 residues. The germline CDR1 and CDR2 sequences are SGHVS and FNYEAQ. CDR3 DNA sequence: TGTGCCAGCAGCCTGGGGCACGGTAGGCCCGGGGAGCTGTTTTTT. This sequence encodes CASSLGHGRPGELFF.

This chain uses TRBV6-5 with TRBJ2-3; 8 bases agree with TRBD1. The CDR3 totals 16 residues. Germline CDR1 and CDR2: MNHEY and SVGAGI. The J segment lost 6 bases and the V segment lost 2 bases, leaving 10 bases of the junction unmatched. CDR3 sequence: CASSYDGPGGDDTQYF. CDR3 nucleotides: TGTGCCAGCAGTTACGATGGTCCAGGGGGCGACGATACGCAGTATTTT.

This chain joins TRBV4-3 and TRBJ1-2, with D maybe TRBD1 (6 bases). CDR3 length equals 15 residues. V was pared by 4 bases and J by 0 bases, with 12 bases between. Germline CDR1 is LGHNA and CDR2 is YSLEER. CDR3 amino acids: CASSLTGTTNYGYTF. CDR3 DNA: TGCGCCAGCAGCCTTACAGGGACGACTAACTATGGCTACACCTTC.

The CDR3 reads CASSQRYRGLSSYEQYF. For the CDR3, the DNA is TGTGCCAGCAGCCAACGTTACAGGGGTTTAAGCTCCTACGAGCAGTACTTC. This sequence joins TRBV14 and TRBJ2-7; TRBD1 aligns across 7 bases. Germline-derived CDR1 and CDR2 are SGHDN and FVKESK. V dropped 2 bases and J dropped 0; count of bases not matched to a gene: 10. The CDR3 runs 17 residues. The full variable domain, with the rest looked up from reference TRBV14 and TRBJ2-7, is EAGVTQFPSHSVIEKGQTVTLRCDPISGHDNLYWYRRVMGKEIKFLLHFVKESKQDESGMPNNRFLAERTGGTYSTLKVQPAELEDSGVYFCASSQRYRGLSSYEQYFGPGTRLTVT.

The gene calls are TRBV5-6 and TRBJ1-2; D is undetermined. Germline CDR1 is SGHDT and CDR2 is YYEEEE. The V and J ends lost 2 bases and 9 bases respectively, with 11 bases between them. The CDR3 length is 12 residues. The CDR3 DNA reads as TGTGCCAGCAGCTTAGGAGGGAGGAGCTACACCTTC. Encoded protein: CASSLGGRSYTF.

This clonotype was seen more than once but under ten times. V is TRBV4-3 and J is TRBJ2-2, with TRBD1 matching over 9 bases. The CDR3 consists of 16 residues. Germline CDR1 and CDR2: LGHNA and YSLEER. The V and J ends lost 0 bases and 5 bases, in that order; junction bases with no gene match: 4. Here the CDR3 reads CASSQDAGTGTGELFF. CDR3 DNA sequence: TGCGCCAGCAGCCAAGATGCCGGGACAGGGACCGGGGAGCTGTTTTTT.

The DNA for the CDR3 is TGCAGTGCTCCAGGGATGGACGAGCAGTACTTC. Amino acid sequence: CSAPGMDEQYF. The chain has TRBV20-1 and TRBJ2-7; the D gene is possibly TRBD1 (5 bases). Trimming took 5 bases from V and 5 from J, leaving 10 bases between them. The CDR3 covers 11 residues. Germline assignment: CDR1 DFQATT and CDR2 SNEGSKA (reference sequence).

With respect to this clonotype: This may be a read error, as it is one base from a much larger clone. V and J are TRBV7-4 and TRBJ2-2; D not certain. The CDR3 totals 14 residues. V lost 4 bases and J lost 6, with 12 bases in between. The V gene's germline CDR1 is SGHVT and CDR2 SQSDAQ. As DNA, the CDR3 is TGTGCCAGCAGCTCACAGTTCGGTCCCGGGGAGCTGTTTTTT. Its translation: CASSSQFGPGELFF.

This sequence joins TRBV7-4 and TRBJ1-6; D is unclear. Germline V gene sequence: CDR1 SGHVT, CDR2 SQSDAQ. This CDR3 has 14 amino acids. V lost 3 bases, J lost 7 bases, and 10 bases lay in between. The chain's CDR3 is CASSFPYFNSPLHF. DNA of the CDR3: TGTGCCAGCAGCTTCCCGTACTTCAATTCACCCCTCCACTTT.

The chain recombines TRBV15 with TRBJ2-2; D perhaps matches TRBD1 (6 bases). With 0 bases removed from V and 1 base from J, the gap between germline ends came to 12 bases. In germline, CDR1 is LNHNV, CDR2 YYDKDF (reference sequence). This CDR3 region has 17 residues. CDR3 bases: TGTGCCACCAGCAGAGAAGTGAAGGGACAGAACACCGGGGAGCTGTTTTTT. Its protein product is CATSREVKGQNTGELFF. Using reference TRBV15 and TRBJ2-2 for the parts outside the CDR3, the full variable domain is DAMVIQNPRYQVTQFGKPVTLSCSQTLNHNVMYWYQQKSSQAPKLLFHYYDKDFNNEADTPDNFQSRRPNTSFCFLDIRSPGLGDTAMYLCATSREVKGQNTGELFFGEGSRLTVL.

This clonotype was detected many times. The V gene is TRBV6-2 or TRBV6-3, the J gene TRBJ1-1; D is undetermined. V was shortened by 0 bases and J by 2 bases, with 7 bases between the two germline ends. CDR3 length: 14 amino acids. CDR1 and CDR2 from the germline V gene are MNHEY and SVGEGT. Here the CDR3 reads CASSYSHINTEAFF. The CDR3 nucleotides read TGTGCCAGCAGTTACTCCCACATAAACACTGAAGCTTTCTTT.

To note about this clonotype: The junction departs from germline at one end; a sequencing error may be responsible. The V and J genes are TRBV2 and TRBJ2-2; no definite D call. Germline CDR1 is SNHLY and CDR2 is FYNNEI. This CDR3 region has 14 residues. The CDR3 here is CASSEAINSGELFF. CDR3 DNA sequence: TGTGCCAGCAGTGAAGCTATCAACAGCGGGGAGCTGTTTTTT.

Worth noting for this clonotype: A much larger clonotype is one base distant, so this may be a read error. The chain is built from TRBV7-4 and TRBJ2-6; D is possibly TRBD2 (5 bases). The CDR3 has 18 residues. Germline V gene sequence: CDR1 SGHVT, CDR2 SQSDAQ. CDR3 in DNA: TGTGCCAGCAGTTCCCGAGGAGGACGGTTCTCTGAGGCCAACGTCCTGACTTTC. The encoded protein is CASSSRGGRFSEANVLTF.

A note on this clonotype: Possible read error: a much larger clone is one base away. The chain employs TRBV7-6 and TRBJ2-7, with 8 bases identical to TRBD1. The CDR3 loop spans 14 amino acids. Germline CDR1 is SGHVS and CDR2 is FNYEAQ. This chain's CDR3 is CVSSLTGGENEQYF. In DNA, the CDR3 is TGTGTCAGCAGCTTAACAGGGGGTGAAAACGAGCAGTACTTC. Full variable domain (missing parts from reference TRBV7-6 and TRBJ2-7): GAGVSQSPRYKVTKRGQDVALRCDPISGHVSLYWYRQALGQGPEFLTYFNYEAQQDKSGLPNDRFSAERPEGSISTLTIQRTEQRDSAMYRCVSSLTGGENEQYFGPGTRLTVT.

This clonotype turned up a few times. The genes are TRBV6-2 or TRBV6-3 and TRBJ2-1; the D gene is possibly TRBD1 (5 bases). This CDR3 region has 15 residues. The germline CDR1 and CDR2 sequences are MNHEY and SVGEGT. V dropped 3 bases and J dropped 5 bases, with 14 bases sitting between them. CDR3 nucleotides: TGTGCCAGCAGTTATAATTTAGGGGTCAACAATGAGCAGTTCTTC. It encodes CASSYNLGVNNEQFF.

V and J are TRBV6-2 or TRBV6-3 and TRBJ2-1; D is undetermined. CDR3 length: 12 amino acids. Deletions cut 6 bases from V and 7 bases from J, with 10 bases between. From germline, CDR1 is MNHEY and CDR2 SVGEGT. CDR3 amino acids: CASRVGANEQFF. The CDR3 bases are TGTGCCAGCAGGGTCGGAGCGAATGAGCAGTTCTTC.